This entry describes one T cell receptor beta chain. Its antigen is currently not known. No base quality information exists; no much larger clone differs at one position. Relative to germline, V is 1 base shorter and J is 2 bases shorter, with 9 bases between their ends. Via the germline V gene (reference sequence), CDR1 is SEHNR and CDR2 FQNEAQ. Taken from cysteine to phenylalanine, the CDR3 has 14 residues. Only the CDR3 portion is preserved as DNA: 42 bases, with reading frame beginning at the first base. Collaborating institutions collected whole blood in K2EDTA tubes following their own protocols. For TCRbeta analysis, collaborators shipped samples in one of three forms: frozen whole blood, isolated PBMCs, or DNA extracted from either of those sample types. This sample is drawn from a study of blood T cell repertoires in COVID-19 (dated by TCRdb to the early 2020s). Broadly, across the study: Samples covering the acute and convalescent phases of COVID-19 were provided by collaborators in the United States, Italy and Spain. The material from the prospective study consisted of cDNA or gDNA derived from T cells, B-cell-depleted T cells, or PBMCs. Deeply sampled blood TCRbeta repertoires from subjects exposed to, actively infected with, or recovered from COVID-19 were included in the dataset. The repertoires were released in a freely available public database meant as a resource for research on the immune response to SARS-CoV-2. Samples were obtained from the ongoing ImmuneRACE study (first 160 participants) and from over a thousand subjects provided by 6 global collaborators. A de-identified subject ID, COVID-19 status, age in years and sex were almost always included in the sample metadata. Where available, HLA class I and class II types were taken from metadata supplied by the sample provider and were not determined by assay-based typing. Study-level results and caveats: The quantity of clinical and demographic metadata differed by source and by participant and was supplied without curation.

TCRbeta CDR3 regions were amplified from genomic DNA using the immunoSEQ Assay, a bias-controlled multiplex PCR. The original methods were these. The number of nucleated cells in each sample was estimated from the amplification of reference gene primers within the assay. To quantify the absolute abundance of each unique TCRbeta CDR3 rearrangement, sequence reads were collapsed and filtered. For each sample, productive Simpson clonality was calculated as the square root of Simpson's diversity index across productive rearrangements. Not all clones reach the TCRdb copy of this immuneACCESS table, which keeps in-frame sequences only. Checked studies attribute under half of the gap to unresolved V genes and leave the rest unexplained. V and J calls and clone size are copied from that table; D and trimming were computed from the DNA. The sample table shows under 200,000 clones, and 88% are seen once. The ten most abundant clones make up roughly 5.5% of the sample.

The sequenced sample was peripheral blood. In this chain, TRBV7-9 is recombined with TRBJ2-7; the D gene lacks a confident call. The sequence came from a man aged 35 to 55 with active or convalescent COVID-19. The DNA is TGTGCCAGCAGCTTAGTACCAGGCCCCTACGAGCAGTACTTC. Its protein product is CASSLVPGPYEQYF.